These 16 T cell receptor beta chains were all obtained from the same sample, sequenced in a study of read filtering for tumor transcriptome and immune sequencing. From 300 to 400 ng of RNA, a library with molecular barcoded alpha/delta and beta/gamma adaptors was made. TCRdb re-called the reads through MiXCR, storing one row per CDR3 protein. The sample gives under 60,000 distinct CDR3 sequences, around 20% of which show up once; 15% is in the top ten. The source material was a population of CD138-negative cells sorted from bone marrow. Every receptor here comes from a donor aged 40 or over with multiple myeloma.

This clonotype was observed a few times. The rearrangement uses TRBV7-8 and TRBJ2-1; 11 bases are a match to TRBD2. CDR3 size: 17 residues. In germline, CDR1 is SGHVS, CDR2 FQNEAQ. The trim removed 5 bases at V and 6 bases at J, leaving 12 bases unmatched. The CDR3 DNA is TGTGCCAGCAGCCCCCGACTAGCGGGACAGGAGCCCAATGAGCAGTTCTTC. This codes for CASSPRLAGQEPNEQFF.

The table lists this clonotype with many counts. This sequence joins TRBV30 and TRBJ2-7; D gene unclear. V lost 1 base to trimming and J lost 2 bases, with 6 bases between them. Germline V CDR1 and CDR2: GTSNPN, SVGIG (reference sequence). The CDR3 totals 12 residues. As DNA, the CDR3 is TGTGCCTGGAGTGACATCGCCTACGAGCAGTACTTC. Protein sequence: CAWSDIAYEQYF. The full variable domain, its missing parts supplied by reference TRBV30 and TRBJ2-7, is SQTIHQWPATLVQPVGSPLSLECTVEGTSNPNLYWYRQAAGRGLQLLFYSVGIGQISSEVPQNLSASRPQDRQFILSSKKLLLSDSGFYLCAWSDIAYEQYFGPGTRLTVT.

This clonotype was observed at least ten times. The V call is TRBV29-1, the J call TRBJ2-4, with a tentative D call TRBD1 (5 bases). This CDR3 is 12 amino acids long. Trimming took off 6 bases at V and 4 bases at J, with 10 bases between the two ends. The germline gives CDR1 SQVTM, CDR2 ANQGSEA. The CDR3 reads CSVQQDKNIQYF. CDR3 coding DNA: TGCAGCGTACAACAGGATAAAAACATTCAGTACTTC.

Many counts were recorded for this clonotype. This chain joins TRBV6-1 and TRBJ1-5; no clear D. CDR1 is MNHNS and CDR2 is SASEGT in the germline V gene. The ends were cut back, 1 base at V and 0 bases at J, with 4 bases in the middle. This CDR3 has 14 residues. Written as DNA, the CDR3 is TGTGCCAGCAGTGAAGGGGGTAGCAATCAGCCCCAGCATTTT. Protein sequence: CASSEGGSNQPQHF.

The table lists this clonotype with a few counts. V is TRBV10-3 and J is TRBJ2-3; TRBD1 matches at 8 bases. J lost 4 bases, V lost 4 bases, and 4 bases had no gene match. The CDR3 length is 14 residues. CDR1 and CDR2 from the germline V gene are ENHRY and SYGVKD. This chain's CDR3 is CAISADRAPDTQYF. CDR3 DNA sequence: TGTGCCATCAGTGCGGACAGGGCCCCAGATACGCAGTATTTT.

This clonotype was seen ten or more times. The chain is built from TRBV12-3 or TRBV12-4 and TRBJ1-5, with D unresolved. Trimming cost V 5 bases and J 4 bases, with 9 bases left between them. The length of the CDR3 is 13 residues. The CDR3 spells CASSIGANQPQHF. DNA of the CDR3: TGTGCCAGCAGTATCGGAGCTAATCAGCCCCAGCATTTT.

This clonotype showed up many times. The chain combines TRBV6-5 with TRBJ2-3, with D possibly TRBD2 on 6 matching bases. This CDR3 is built from 14 residues. Germline lookup yields CDR1 MNHEY and CDR2 SVGAGI. V was cut by 8 bases and J by 1 base, with 13 bases left in between. The CDR3 loop reads CASRDSGGTDTQYF. In DNA form, the CDR3 reads TGTGCCAGCCGCGATAGCGGCGGCACAGATACGCAGTATTTT.

This clonotype has at least ten counts. At one end, the junction sequence differs from germline, possibly due to a read error. Written as DNA, the CDR3 is TGTGCCAGTAGCTTAGGTATTGGGACTATCAATCAGCCCCAGCATTTT. Translating gives CASSLGIGTINQPQHF. The V call is TRBV7-8, the J call TRBJ1-5; the D gene is possibly TRBD1 (5 bases). Germline V gene sequence: CDR1 SGHVS, CDR2 FQNEAQ. The CDR3 is 16 residues long.

A word on this clonotype: A much larger clone differs by one base, so this may be a read error. The V call is TRBV5-1, the J call TRBJ2-3; the match to TRBD1 covers 9 bases. This CDR3 contains 15 residues. The ends lost 4 bases at V and 4 bases at J; junction bases unmatched: 7. In germline, CDR1 is SGHRS, CDR2 YFSETQ. The CDR3 sequence: CASSEGQGFADTQYF. The CDR3 DNA follows: TGCGCCAGCAGCGAGGGACAGGGATTTGCAGATACGCAGTATTTT.

The rearrangement uses TRBV6-5 and TRBJ2-3; no definite D call. This CDR3 is built from 14 residues. The V end was cut by 4 bases, the J end by 4 bases, with 12 bases between. Per the germline V gene, CDR1 is MNHEY and CDR2 is SVGAGI. This CDR3 is CASSLSRAADTQYF. The CDR3 DNA reads as TGTGCCAGCAGTTTAAGTAGGGCCGCAGATACGCAGTATTTT.

Worth noting for this clonotype: A much bigger clone sits one base away, suggesting this may be a read error. The chain is built from TRBV29-1 and TRBJ1-2, with 8 bases that match TRBD1. Germline CDR1 SQVTM, CDR2 ANQGSEA. This CDR3 is built from 11 residues. Trimming cost V 4 bases and J 6 bases; bases outside gene matches: 1. The CDR3 sequence is CSVAGGDGYTF. CDR3 nucleotide sequence: TGCAGCGTTGCAGGGGGCGATGGCTACACCTTC.

The table lists this clonotype with many counts. The chain carries TRBV6-2 or TRBV6-3 and TRBJ2-1, with 13 bases matching TRBD2. This CDR3 has 16 residues. CDR1 MNHEY and CDR2 SVGEGT come from the germline V gene. V was clipped by 4 bases and J by 6 bases; unmatched bases: 6. In DNA, the CDR3 is TGTGCCAGCAGTTTCCCCGGGACTAGCGGGATCAATGAGCAGTTCTTC. It codes for CASSFPGTSGINEQFF.

This clonotype was counted only a few times. The V call is TRBV20-1, the J call TRBJ2-3; 12 positions agree with TRBD2. The CDR3 is 14 residues long. With V trimmed by 5 bases and J by 5 bases, 5 bases remained unmatched. Germline CDR1 is DFQATT and CDR2 is SNEGSKA (reference sequence). The CDR3 coding sequence is TGCAGTGCTTTCCCGACTAGCGGGAGAGATACGCAGTATTTT. Its translation: CSAFPTSGRDTQYF.

As to this clonotype: One base away lies a much larger clone, so this may be a sequencing read error. V is TRBV19 and J is TRBJ2-6, with D perhaps TRBD1 (5 bases). CDR1 is LNHDA, CDR2 SQIVND, per germline (reference sequence). The CDR3 is made up of 13 amino acids. CDR3 sequence reads: CASTHSGANVPTF. CDR3 in DNA: TGTGCCAGTACCCACTCTGGGGCCAACGTCCCGACTTTC.

Remarks on this clonotype: The junction departs from germline at one end; a sequencing error may be responsible. The rearrangement links TRBV4-3 to TRBJ2-7, with D possibly being TRBD2 (6 bases). This CDR3 comprises 17 residues. Germline values: CDR1 LGHNA, CDR2 YSLEER. The CDR3 DNA reads TGCGCCAGCAGCCAAGATCTGCAGAGCGGGTCCTCCTACGAGCGGTACTTC. Protein sequence: CASSQDLQSGSSYERYF.

The table lists this clonotype with many counts. V gene TRBV7-2 combines with J gene TRBJ1-1, with D maybe TRBD1 (5 bases). The germline V gene has CDR1 SGHTA and CDR2 FQGNSA. CDR3 length equals 14 residues. Between the trimmed V and J ends, which lost 0 bases and 6 bases, there was a span of 11 bases. The CDR3 sequence is CASSLAWGRAEAFF. The CDR3 region has the DNA TGTGCCAGCAGCTTAGCGTGGGGGAGGGCTGAAGCTTTCTTT.